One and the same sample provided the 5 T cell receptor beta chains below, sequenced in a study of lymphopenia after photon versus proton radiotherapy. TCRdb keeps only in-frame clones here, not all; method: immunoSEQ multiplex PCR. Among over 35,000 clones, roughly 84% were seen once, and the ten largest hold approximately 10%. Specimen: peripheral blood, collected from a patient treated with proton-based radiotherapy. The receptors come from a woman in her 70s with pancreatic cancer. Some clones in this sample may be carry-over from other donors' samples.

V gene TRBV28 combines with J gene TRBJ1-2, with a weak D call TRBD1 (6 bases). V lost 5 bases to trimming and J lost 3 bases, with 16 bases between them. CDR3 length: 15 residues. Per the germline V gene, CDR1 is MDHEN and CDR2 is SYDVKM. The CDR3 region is CASSTRDKLHYGYTF. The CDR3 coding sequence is TGTGCCAGCAGTACCCGGGACAAACTGCACTATGGCTACACCTTC.

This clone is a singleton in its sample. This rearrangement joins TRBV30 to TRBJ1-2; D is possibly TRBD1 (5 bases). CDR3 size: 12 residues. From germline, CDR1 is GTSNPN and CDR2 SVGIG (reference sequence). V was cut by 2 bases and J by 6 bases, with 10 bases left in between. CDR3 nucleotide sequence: TGTGCCTGGAGTTCGGGGGATGATGGCTACACCTTC. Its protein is CAWSSGDDGYTF. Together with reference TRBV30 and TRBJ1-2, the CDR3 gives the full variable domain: SQTIHQWPATLVQPVGSPLSLECTVEGTSNPNLYWYRQAAGRGLQLLFYSVGIGQISSEVPQNLSASRPQDRQFILSSKKLLLSDSGFYLCAWSSGDDGYTFGSGTRLTVV.

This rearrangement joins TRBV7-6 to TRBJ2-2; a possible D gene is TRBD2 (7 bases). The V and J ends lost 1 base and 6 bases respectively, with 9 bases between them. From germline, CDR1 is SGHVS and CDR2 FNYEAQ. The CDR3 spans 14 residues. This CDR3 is CASSLGGGAGELFF. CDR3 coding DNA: TGTGCCAGCAGCTTAGGAGGGGGGGCCGGGGAGCTGTTTTTT. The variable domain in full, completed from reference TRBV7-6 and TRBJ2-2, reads GAGVSQSPRYKVTKRGQDVALRCDPISGHVSLYWYRQALGQGPEFLTYFNYEAQQDKSGLPNDRFSAERPEGSISTLTIQRTEQRDSAMYRCASSLGGGAGELFFGEGSRLTVL.

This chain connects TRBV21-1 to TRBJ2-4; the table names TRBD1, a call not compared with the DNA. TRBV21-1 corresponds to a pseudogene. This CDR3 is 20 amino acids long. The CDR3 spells CASSAFRQGVSRGAKNIQYF. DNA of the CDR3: TGTGCCAGCAGCGCATTCAGACAGGGGGTCTCGAGAGGGGCCAAAAACATTCAGTACTTC.

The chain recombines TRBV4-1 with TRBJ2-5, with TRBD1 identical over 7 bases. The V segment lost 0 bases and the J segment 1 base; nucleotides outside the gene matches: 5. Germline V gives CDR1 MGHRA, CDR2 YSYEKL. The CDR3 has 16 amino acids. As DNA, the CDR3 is TGCGCCAGCAGCCAAGACGGCAGGGGGAGCCAAGAGACCCAGTACTTC. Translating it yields CASSQDGRGSQETQYF.